Below, one TCR beta chain is given with its context. What it binds is unknown. The CDR3 sequence is 17 residues long. V lost 0 bases, J lost 0 bases, and 4 bases stayed unmatched. Germline CDR1 SGHVS, CDR2 FQNEAQ. This sample stems from a study of blood T cells in healthy people across ages. Findings and caveats of the study: When set beside aged donors, long-lived donors presented more naive CD4+ cells and higher diversity.

A sample-barcoded 5' primer and a J-beta primer mix were used in a second PCR of roughly 6 to 11 cycles. The template-switch adaptor, which had 12 random nucleotides, put a tag on each cDNA molecule. MiXCR, applied by TCRdb to the 5' RACE reads, yields one record per CDR3 protein. The top ten clones hold roughly 17% of a sample with roughly 900,000 distinct CDR3 sequences, under 30% of them seen once. Sequenced input: blood. The source of this sequence is a woman older than 75 in good health. The genes are TRBV7-8 and TRBJ2-2; 7 nucleotides match TRBD2. The CDR3 DNA is TGTGCCAGCAGCTTAGCGCTGGCGGGGGCGAACACCGGGGAGCTGTTTTTT. It translates to CASSLALAGANTGELFF.